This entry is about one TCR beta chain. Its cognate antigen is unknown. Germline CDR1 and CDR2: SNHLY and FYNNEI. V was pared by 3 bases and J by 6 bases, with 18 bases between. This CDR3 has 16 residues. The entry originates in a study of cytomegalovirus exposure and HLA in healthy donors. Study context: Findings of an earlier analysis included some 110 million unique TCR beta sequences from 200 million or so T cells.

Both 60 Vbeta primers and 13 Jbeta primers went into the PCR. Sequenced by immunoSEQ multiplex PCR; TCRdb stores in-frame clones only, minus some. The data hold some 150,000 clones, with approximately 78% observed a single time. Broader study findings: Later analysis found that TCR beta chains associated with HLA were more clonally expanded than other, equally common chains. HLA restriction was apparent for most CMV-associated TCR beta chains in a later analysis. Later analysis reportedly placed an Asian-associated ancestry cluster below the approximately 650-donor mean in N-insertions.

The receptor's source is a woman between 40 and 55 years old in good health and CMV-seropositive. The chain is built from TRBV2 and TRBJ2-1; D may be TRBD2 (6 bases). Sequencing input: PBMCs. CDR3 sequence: CASSESLEGLSNEQFF. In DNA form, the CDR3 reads TGTGCCAGCAGTGAGAGCCTGGAGGGCCTTAGCAATGAGCAGTTCTTC.